These 11 T cell receptor beta chains were sequenced from one sample in a study of blood T cell repertoires in COVID-19. This table comes from immunoSEQ multiplex PCR, and its TCRdb copy is limited to in-frame clones, with some not included. The sample shows some 230,000 clones, roughly 85% of them seen only once. The sequenced material came from peripheral blood. The receptors shown here come from a man in his thirties or forties who had recovered from COVID-19.

The chain employs TRBV29-1 and TRBJ2-4, with D uncertain. Germline CDR1 reads SQVTM; CDR2 reads ANQGSEA. The ends were cut back, 2 bases at V and 0 bases at J, with 8 bases in the middle. The CDR3 has 14 amino acids. The CDR3 DNA is TGCAGCGTTGAACCCGTCTTAGCCAAAAACATTCAGTACTTC. Amino acid sequence: CSVEPVLAKNIQYF.

The chain has TRBV5-1 and TRBJ2-5, with D hard to call. Germline V lookup: CDR1 SGHRS, CDR2 YFSETQ. Deletions cut 4 bases from V and 2 bases from J, with 9 bases between. This CDR3 region has 13 residues. DNA for the CDR3: TGCGCCAGCAGCCCTAACAGACAAGAGACCCAGTACTTC. It encodes CASSPNRQETQYF.

The chain carries TRBV25-1 and TRBJ2-3, with TRBD2 identical over 8 bases. Unmatched junction bases numbered 3, after V lost 3 bases and J lost 4 bases. The CDR3 spans 14 residues. Germline loops: CDR1 MGHDK, CDR2 SYGVNS. CDR3 nucleotides: TGTGCCAGCAGTGAGGGGACTAGTCCAGATACGCAGTATTTT. This codes for CASSEGTSPDTQYF.

The rearrangement joins TRBV10-2 to TRBJ2-1; 9 bases map to TRBD2. This CDR3 contains 14 residues. V lost 4 bases and J lost 5; bases outside the gene matches: 3. Per germline, CDR1 WSHSY and CDR2 SAAADI. The CDR3 bases are TGCGCCAGCAGTGTTAGCGGGGGAAACAATGAGCAGTTCTTC. Amino acids: CASSVSGGNNEQFF.

The chain joins TRBV6-6 to TRBJ2-2; D not certain. With 5 bases removed from V and 2 bases from J, the gap between germline ends came to 21 bases. Germline V gene lookup returns CDR1 MNHNY and CDR2 SVGAGI (reference sequence). The CDR3 length is 18 residues. CDR3 region: CASSLTPSTESNTGELFF. CDR3 in DNA: TGTGCCAGCAGTCTCACGCCGTCCACAGAAAGTAACACCGGGGAGCTGTTTTTT.

This chain links TRBV23-1 with TRBJ1-1; 12 bases are a match to TRBD1. TRBV23-1 is classed as an ORF, of uncertain function. The ends lost 3 bases at V and 1 base at J; junction bases unmatched: 12. This CDR3 contains 19 residues. The CDR3 spells CASSHFRSGTGGPNTEAFF. The CDR3 DNA reads TGCGCCAGCAGTCATTTTCGTTCCGGGACAGGGGGCCCGAACACTGAAGCTTTCTTT.

The chain carries TRBV15 and TRBJ2-7, with D possibly matching TRBD1 (6 bases). Trimming took 3 bases from V and 3 from J, leaving 12 bases between them. Germline V gives CDR1 LNHNV, CDR2 YYDKDF (reference sequence). The CDR3 spans 14 residues. DNA of the CDR3: TGTGCCACCAGCAGGCCAGGACAGCTCTACGAGCAGTACTTC. This encodes CATSRPGQLYEQYF.

The V and J genes are TRBV29-1 and TRBJ2-2; D gene unclear. Germline-derived CDR1 and CDR2 are SQVTM and ANQGSEA. The V and J ends lost 0 bases and 7 bases respectively, with 6 bases between them. This CDR3 has 12 amino acids. DNA for the CDR3: TGCAGCGTTGAAGATCGTATCGGGGAGCTGTTTTTT. The encoded protein is CSVEDRIGELFF.

The J gene is TRBJ1-5, the V gene TRBV10-2; D is unclear. Germline-derived CDR1 and CDR2 are WSHSY and SAAADI. The CDR3 spans 12 residues. V shed 4 bases and J shed 6 bases, with 7 bases lying between them. The CDR3 DNA is TGCGCCAGCAGTGGCGGATTTCAGCCCCAGCATTTT. It yields the protein CASSGGFQPQHF.

The chain is built from TRBV18 and TRBJ1-1; no reliable D call. Germline CDR1 KGHSH, CDR2 LQKENI. The CDR3 spans 13 residues. With 5 bases removed from V and 5 bases from J, the gap between germline ends came to 12 bases. The CDR3 sequence is CASSAMESTEAFF. DNA of the CDR3: TGTGCCAGCTCAGCTATGGAGTCGACTGAAGCTTTCTTT.

This clone appeared once. The chain employs TRBV25-1 and TRBJ2-7; 7 nucleotides match TRBD2. In germline, CDR1 is MGHDK, CDR2 SYGVNS. Trimming cost V 5 bases and J 2 bases; bases outside gene matches: 9. CDR3 length equals 15 residues. CDR3 in DNA: TGTGCCAGCAGTCCCCCGGGGAGCGGGGCCTACGAGCAGTACTTC. This gives the protein CASSPPGSGAYEQYF.